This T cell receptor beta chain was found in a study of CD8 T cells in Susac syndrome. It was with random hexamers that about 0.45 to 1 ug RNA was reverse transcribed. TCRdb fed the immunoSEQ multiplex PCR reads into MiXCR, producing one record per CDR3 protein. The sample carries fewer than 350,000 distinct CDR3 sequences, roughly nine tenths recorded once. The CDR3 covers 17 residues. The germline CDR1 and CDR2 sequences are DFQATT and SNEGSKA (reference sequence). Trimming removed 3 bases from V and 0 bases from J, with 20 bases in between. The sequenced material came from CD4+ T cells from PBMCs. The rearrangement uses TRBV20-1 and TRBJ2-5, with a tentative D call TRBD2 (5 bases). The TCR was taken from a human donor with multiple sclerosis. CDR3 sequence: CSASTPRAVRYQETQYF. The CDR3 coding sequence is TGCAGTGCTAGTACCCCCCGAGCGGTTAGGTACCAAGAGACCCAGTACTTC.